What follows are 6 T cell receptor beta chains derived from one specimen sequenced in a study of vaccination and CD4 T cells after COVID-19. This sample's treatment: approximately 11-day PBMC culture with coronavirus spike peptide pools or control peptides (ViraFEST assay). Their specific antigens are unknown. An Oncomine TCR Beta short-read assay was used to sequence the DNA from cultured CD4+ T cells. TCRdb fed the PCR reads into MiXCR, producing one record per CDR3 protein. The sample yields over 20,000 distinct CDR3 sequences, about 52% seen once. The sequenced material came from CD4+ T cells from blood, cultured in vitro. The receptor set was obtained from a human donor who had recovered from COVID-19.

V and J are TRBV27 and TRBJ1-2; D remains ambiguous. V lost 3 bases, J lost 6 bases, and 14 bases lay in between. This CDR3 comprises 14 residues. From germline, CDR1 is MNHEY and CDR2 SMNVEV (reference sequence). CDR3 DNA: TGTGCCAGCAGTTTCAATGCAGGAGGTCATGGCTACACCTTC. Encoded protein: CASSFNAGGHGYTF.

The V and J genes are TRBV6-1 and TRBJ1-6; 10 bases are a match to TRBD1. The germline CDR1 and CDR2 sequences are MNHNS and SASEGT. V lost 7 bases, J lost 7 bases, and 7 bases stayed unmatched. The CDR3 totals 15 residues. CDR3 loop: CASNQDRGKNSPLHF. Here the CDR3 DNA reads TGTGCCAGCAACCAGGACAGGGGGAAAAATTCACCCCTCCACTTT.

This clonotype was seen a handful of times. The chain recombines TRBV6-1 with TRBJ1-5; tentative D call: TRBD1 (6 bases). CDR3 length: 14 amino acids. With 5 bases removed from V and 3 bases from J, the gap between germline ends came to 11 bases. Germline-derived CDR1 and CDR2 are MNHNS and SASEGT. Here the CDR3 reads CASSRGGPNQPQHF. The CDR3 nucleotides read TGTGCCAGCAGTCGCGGGGGCCCCAATCAGCCCCAGCATTTT.

CDR3 residues: CASSLNRVADTQYF. Written as DNA, the CDR3 is TGTGCCAGCAGTTTAAACAGGGTGGCAGATACGCAGTATTTT. The chain carries TRBV28 and TRBJ2-3, with D possibly matching TRBD1 (6 bases). The CDR3 is made up of 14 amino acids. Germline lookup yields CDR1 MDHEN and CDR2 SYDVKM. The V and J ends lost 2 bases and 4 bases respectively, with 10 bases between them.

The rearrangement uses TRBV28 and TRBJ2-7; D possibly uses TRBD1 or TRBD2 (6 bases each). This CDR3 has 14 residues. Germline CDR1 and CDR2: MDHEN and SYDVKM. V was clipped by 3 bases and J by 4 bases, with 13 bases between them. The CDR3 reads CASSLSRGLYEQYF. CDR3 in DNA: TGTGCCAGCAGTTTGTCCAGGGGACTTTACGAGCAGTACTTC.

The gene calls are TRBV6-2 or TRBV6-3 and TRBJ1-2, with D tentatively TRBD1 (6 bases). V lost 0 bases and J 6 bases, leaving 14 bases between the germline ends. This CDR3 region has 15 residues. CDR1 MNHEY and CDR2 SVGEGT come from the germline V gene. The CDR3 bases are TGTGCCAGCAGTTACTCGTTGCAGGGGCACGATGGCTACACCTTC. Translation: CASSYSLQGHDGYTF.